Shown below are 18 T cell receptor beta chains from a single sample sequenced in a study of T cell clonality in common variable immunodeficiency. Sequencing used immunoSEQ multiplex PCR; TCRdb keeps in-frame clones, though not all of them. The sample includes 28,000 or so clones, none of them occurring once. Their antigens are not known. Findings and caveats of the study: Common variable immunodeficiency TCR beta sequences reportedly had fewer deletions and N-nucleotide insertions.

The material sequenced was peripheral blood mononuclear cells. These TCRs come from a human donor with common variable immunodeficiency.

This clone was counted many times. The observed sequence ends 3 residues before the CDR3 terminus, with the missing tail filled in from the germline J gene. The genes are TRBV14 and TRBJ1-3; no definite D call. The V and J ends lost 0 bases and 2 bases respectively, with 8 bases between them. The CDR3 is 15 residues long. Per the germline V gene, CDR1 is SGHDN and CDR2 is FVKESK. The CDR3 DNA, read in part, is TGTGCCAGCAGCCAAGAAAGGGTTCCTGGAAACACC. Protein product: CASSQERVPGNT. The whole CDR3 protein is CASSQERVPGNTIYF. The full variable domain, its missing parts supplied by reference TRBV14 and TRBJ1-3, is EAGVTQFPSHSVIEKGQTVTLRCDPISGHDNLYWYRRVMGKEIKFLLHFVKESKQDESGMPNNRFLAERTGGTYSTLKVQPAELEDSGVYFCASSQERVPGNTIYFGEGSWLTVV.

This clone was seen a handful of times. The sequenced fragment ends 3 residues before the CDR3 boundary, so the rest is inferred from the germline J gene. The rearrangement uses TRBV7-2 and TRBJ1-1, with a possible D match to TRBD1 (6 bases). The CDR3 is 15 residues long. Germline V lookup: CDR1 SGHTA, CDR2 FQGNSA. The CDR3 protein is CASSSRQALPGEAFF. The CDR3 DNA, read in part, is TGTGCCAGCAGCAGCCGACAGGCCCTCCCGGGAGAA.

A note on this clone: The sequence runs out 3 residues before the end of the CDR3; the remainder is reconstructed from the germline J gene. The V gene is TRBV19, the J gene TRBJ2-6, with TRBD1 as a possible D gene (6 bases). CDR1 is LNHDA and CDR2 is SQIVND in the germline V gene (reference sequence). V dropped 3 bases and J dropped 0 bases, with 12 bases sitting between them. The CDR3 has 17 amino acids. CDR3 DNA (partial): TGTGCCAGTAGTATTGTCACAGGGAACTCTGGGGCCAACGTC. This codes for CASSIVTGNSGANV. The entire CDR3 reads CASSIVTGNSGANVLTF.

A few counts support this clone. The read comes to an end 3 residues before the CDR3 does, leaving the germline J gene to fill in the end. The chain is built from TRBV19 and TRBJ1-2; the D is unclear. CDR3 length: 14 residues. V lost 3 bases and J lost 0, with 8 bases in between. Germline CDR1 LNHDA, CDR2 SQIVND (reference sequence). CDR3 DNA (partial): TGTGCCAGTAGTATTGAGCGCACTAACTATGGC. This encodes CASSIERTNYG. The CDR3 as a whole reads CASSIERTNYGYTF.

By proportion, this clone is medium-sized. The read falls 3 residues short of the CDR3 end, and the missing part is taken from the germline J gene. V is TRBV5-1 and J is TRBJ2-5; 9 nucleotides align to TRBD2. V shed 0 bases and J 7 bases; nucleotides not matched to a gene: 7. The CDR3 contains 15 residues. Germline CDR1 reads SGHRS; CDR2 reads YFSETQ. The CDR3 spells CASSLVASGEGTQYF. The DNA read from the CDR3 is TGCGCCAGCAGCTTGGTGGCTAGCGGGGAGGGGACC. Full variable domain (outside the CDR3, taken from reference TRBV5-1 and TRBJ2-5): KAGVTQTPRYLIKTRGQQVTLSCSPISGHRSVSWYQQTPGQGLQFLFEYFSETQRNKGNFPGRFSGRQFSNSRSEMNVSTLELGDSALYLCASSLVASGEGTQYFGPGTRLLVL.

This clone was observed many times. The CDR3 spells CASSLDRGKSTDTQYF. The covered CDR3 bases are TGCGCCAGCAGCTTGGATCGCGGGAAAAGCACAGATACG. This chain joins TRBV5-1 and TRBJ2-3; tentative D call: TRBD2 (6 bases). The read gets to within 3 residues of the CDR3 end, and the germline J gene fills in the rest. Germline CDR1 and CDR2: SGHRS and YFSETQ. This CDR3 region has 16 residues. V was pared by 0 bases and J by 0 bases, with 11 bases between.

This clone was recorded many times. The missing CDR3 end, 3 residues past where the read stops, is filled in from the germline J gene. The V gene is TRBV18, the J gene TRBJ2-7; the D gene is possibly TRBD1 (6 bases). Germline lookup yields CDR1 KGHSH and CDR2 LQKENI. The V gene lost 4 bases and the J gene lost 0 bases, with 10 bases spanning the gap. This CDR3 has 14 residues. The CDR3 DNA, read in part, is TGTGCCAGCTCACTCGACAGGATCTCCTACGAG. Encoded protein: CASSLDRISYE. In full, the CDR3 reads CASSLDRISYEQYF.

The sample holds many counts of this clone. Germline is not matched at one junction end, which may reflect a read error. The DNA ends 3 residues before the CDR3 does, and the rest of the CDR3 is filled in from the germline J gene. The V gene is TRBV5-1, the J gene TRBJ2-2; 8 nucleotides agree with TRBD1. Germline loops: CDR1 SGHRS, CDR2 YFSETQ. This CDR3 comprises 15 residues. CDR3 DNA (partial): TGCGCCAGCAGGTTGGACAGGGAGATTACCGGGGAG. Residues: CASRLDREITGE. From start to end, the CDR3 is CASRLDREITGELFF.

As regards this clone: The read falls 3 residues short of the CDR3 end, and the missing part is taken from the germline J gene. The J gene is TRBJ2-1, the V gene TRBV6-2 or TRBV6-3, with 11 bases fitting TRBD2. Germline-derived CDR1 and CDR2 are MNHEY and SVGEGT. The junction had 3 bases not matched to a gene; V was cut back by 6 bases and J by 2 bases. The CDR3 has 15 residues. CDR3 sequence: CASRQTSGTYNEQFF. CDR3 bases read: TGTGCCAGCAGGCAGACTAGCGGGACCTACAATGAG.

This clone was seen a few times. The CDR3 DNA, read in part, is TGCGCCAGCAGCTTGGATTGGTACAGTAACTATGGC. Its translation: CASSLDWYSNYG. The entire CDR3 protein reads CASSLDWYSNYGYTF. The V and J genes are TRBV5-1 and TRBJ1-2; no reliable D call. The sequence runs out 3 residues before the end of the CDR3; the remainder is reconstructed from the germline J gene. The CDR3 totals 15 residues. Germline V lookup: CDR1 SGHRS, CDR2 YFSETQ. Trimming cost V 0 bases and J 1 base, with 10 bases left between them.

This clone was picked up many times. Read coverage stops 3 residues before the CDR3 terminus; the germline J gene supplies the remainder. The gene calls are TRBV7-9 and TRBJ1-2; 10 bases are a match to TRBD1. The CDR3 sequence is 14 residues long. The V gene's germline CDR1 is SEHNR and CDR2 FQNEAQ (reference sequence). The part of the CDR3 DNA that was read is TGTGCCAGCAGCCCTGGGACAGGGGTATTCATG. Amino acids: CASSPGTGVFM. The full CDR3 sequence reads CASSPGTGVFMYTF.

Turning to this clone: The CDR3 extends 3 residues past the end of the read, so its final part is completed from the germline J gene. This rearrangement joins TRBV19 to TRBJ1-2, with D possibly matching TRBD1 (5 bases). CDR1 is LNHDA and CDR2 is SQIVND in the germline V gene (reference sequence). The CDR3 spans 13 residues. The CDR3 sequence: CASTPGFTRGYTF. The covered CDR3 bases are TGTGCCAGTACCCCAGGGTTTACAAGGGGC.

Only a few counts were recorded for this clone. The CDR3 extends 3 residues past the end of the read, so its final part is completed from the germline J gene. V is TRBV6-2 or TRBV6-3 and J is TRBJ1-1; D gene ambiguous. Germline V gene data show CDR1 as MNHEY and CDR2 as SVGEGT. This CDR3 spans 12 amino acids. The CDR3 sequence is CASRYNRGKAFF. The covered CDR3 bases are TGTGCCAGCAGGTACAATCGGGGAAAA.

This clone was counted many times. Read sequence stops 3 residues before the CDR3 end, and the germline J gene provides the missing end. The chain links TRBV20-1 to TRBJ2-7, with 7 bases identical to TRBD2. The CDR3 spans 16 residues. Trimming cost V 3 bases and J 4 bases; bases outside gene matches: 15. Germline V gene sequence: CDR1 DFQATT, CDR2 SNEGSKA (reference sequence). The CDR3 DNA, read in part, is TGCAGTGCTAGTCTCCTGGCGGTTTCGGGGGGTTACGAG. Its translation: CSASLLAVSGGYE. The full CDR3 reads CSASLLAVSGGYEQYF.

Turning to this clone: The identical CDR3 is also encoded by other nucleotide sequences in the sample. The DNA read from the CDR3 is TGTGCCAGCAGCCCGGGACTGCTTAGGGATACG. This sequence encodes CASSPGLLRDT. In full, the CDR3 is CASSPGLLRDTQYF. The chain uses TRBV7-6 and TRBJ2-3, with a tentative D call TRBD2 (6 bases). The observed sequence ends 3 residues before the CDR3 terminus, with the missing tail filled in from the germline J gene. This CDR3 is built from 14 residues. The germline CDR1 and CDR2 sequences are SGHVS and FNYEAQ. V was pared by 5 bases and J by 6 bases, with 15 bases between.

This clone showed up many times. The read finishes 3 residues shy of the CDR3 end, and the germline J gene is used to complete it. The chain carries TRBV7-2 and TRBJ1-2; perhaps TRBD1 as D (5 bases). Germline V CDR1 and CDR2: SGHTA, FQGNSA. CDR3 length equals 13 residues. V was clipped by 1 base and J by 3 bases, with 6 bases between them. The part of the CDR3 DNA that was read is TGTGCCAGCAGCTTAGGCAGGGACTATGGC. Amino acid sequence: CASSLGRDYG. The whole CDR3 is CASSLGRDYGYTF.

This clone was detected only a few times. Read sequence stops 3 residues before the CDR3 end, and the germline J gene provides the missing end. This chain joins TRBV2 and TRBJ1-3; no clear D. V was cut by 6 bases and J by 0 bases, with 12 bases left in between. Germline CDR1 and CDR2: SNHLY and FYNNEI. The CDR3 runs 15 residues. The CDR3 DNA, read in part, is TGTGCCAGCAGCCCATATCAGATCTCTGGAAACACC. Its protein is CASSPYQISGNT. From start to end, the CDR3 is CASSPYQISGNTIYF.

On this clone itself: The observed sequence ends 3 residues before the CDR3 terminus, with the missing tail filled in from the germline J gene. The chain couples TRBV7-9 to TRBJ2-7; TRBD1 might be the D (6 bases). The CDR3 covers 14 residues. The V end lost 4 bases, the J end lost 2 bases, and 12 bases lay between the germline ends. The V gene's germline CDR1 is SEHNR and CDR2 FQNEAQ (reference sequence). The CDR3 DNA, read in part, is TGTGCCAGCAGCTCCACAGGGAACCCCTACGAG. Encoded protein: CASSSTGNPYE. In full, the CDR3 is CASSSTGNPYEQYF.